The clone carrying this T cell receptor (beta chain) has ten or more counts. Its antigen is still unknown. TCRdb recomputed calls from the 5' RACE reads with MiXCR, one row per CDR3 protein. The table includes about 660,000 distinct CDR3 sequences, about 9.4% detected once. This sample was taken from a study of identical twins. Notes on the study in general: Excess low generation probability was seen in twin-shared out-of-frame alpha sequences. Among monozygotic twins, out-of-frame TCR alpha sharing exceeded what models predicted.

Germline CDR1 reads MDHEN; CDR2 reads SYDVKM. Trimming took 5 bases from V and 0 from J, leaving 14 bases between them. The CDR3 covers 15 residues. This sample was also put to use in a study of yellow fever vaccine responses in identical twins.

Sample: PBMCs. This TCR derives from a woman aged 18-29 years in good health. This chain joins TRBV28 and TRBJ2-7; D is possibly TRBD1 (5 bases). Here the CDR3 reads CASSPQDNRSYEQYF. The CDR3 region has the DNA TGTGCCAGCAGTCCCCAGGACAATCGCTCCTACGAGCAGTACTTC.